This T cell receptor (beta chain) was observed in a study of PD-L1 blockade in urothelial cancer. Study background: There were a median of approximately 140,000 T cells in blood samples.

Time point described: peripheral blood 6 weeks after treatment start. The CDR3 contains 17 residues. The trim removed 4 bases at V and 2 bases at J, leaving 7 bases unmatched. Germline V gives CDR1 MGHRA, CDR2 YSYEKL. Every PCR was spiked with synthetic TCR analog templates. Sequenced by immunoSEQ multiplex PCR; TCRdb stores in-frame clones only, minus some. The sample lists 45,000 to 50,000 clones; roughly 80% were seen once. The sequence derives from a man between 65 and 85 years old with urothelial cancer. The sample consisted of PBMCs, taken around atezolizumab (anti-PD-L1) treatment. The chain has TRBV4-1 and TRBJ2-3, with 12 nucleotides matching TRBD2. The CDR3 DNA is TGCGCCAGCAGCCGAGGGGGACTAGCGGGCCTCACAGATACGCAGTATTTT. Its protein is CASSRGGLAGLTDTQYF.